The 15 T cell receptor beta chains below were found in one sample sequenced in a study of beta chain features in type 1 diabetes. Expressed TCRB transcripts were sequenced because the isolated RNA had all been reverse transcribed beforehand. Libraries were prepared by immunoSEQ multiplex PCR; TCRdb keeps only in-frame clonotypes and omits some of them. The sample carries around 200,000 clones, about an eighth recorded once. The specimen was central memory CD4+ T cells from blood. The source is a woman aged 18-35 years in good health.

This CDR3 is CASSPGLAVTGELFF. DNA for the CDR3: TGTGCCAGCTCGCCGGGACTAGCAGTCACCGGGGAGCTGTTTTTT. The V call is TRBV18, the J call TRBJ2-2; 9 positions match TRBD2. V was pared by 6 bases and J by 4 bases, with 6 bases of the junction left unmatched. This CDR3 has 15 residues. Germline assignment: CDR1 KGHSH and CDR2 LQKENI.

The chain links TRBV19 to TRBJ2-1, with TRBD2 matching over 8 bases. The germline V gene encodes CDR1 LNHDA and CDR2 SQIVND (reference sequence). This CDR3 is built from 18 residues. Unmatched junction bases numbered 18, after V lost 3 bases and J lost 8 bases. The CDR3 DNA reads TGTGCCAGTAGTATTTCGTCCCTGGGTAGCGGGGCAGGCGATGAGCAGTTCTTC. Translation gives CASSISSLGSGAGDEQFF.

The chain employs TRBV11-3 and TRBJ2-3, with D possibly being TRBD1 (6 bases). The CDR3 has 15 residues. CDR1 and CDR2 (germline): SGHNT, YENEEA. Trimming shortened V by 4 bases and J by 0 bases, and 11 bases separated the two germline ends. The CDR3 nucleotides are TGTGCCAGCAGCTCTCGCCAGGGGAGCACAGATACGCAGTATTTT. Its protein product is CASSSRQGSTDTQYF. Full variable domain (outside the CDR3, taken from reference TRBV11-3 and TRBJ2-3): EAGVVQSPRYKIIEKKQPVAFWCNPISGHNTLYWYLQNLGQGPELLIRYENEEAVDDSQLPKDRFSAERLKGVDSTLKIQPAELGDSAVYLCASSSRQGSTDTQYFGPGTRLTVL.

The chain is built from TRBV7-9 and TRBJ2-4; D may be TRBD1 (6 bases). The CDR3 is 15 residues long. Trimming shortened V by 3 bases and J by 11 bases, and 20 bases separated the two germline ends. Germline values: CDR1 SEHNR, CDR2 FQNEAQ (reference sequence). As DNA, the CDR3 is TGTGCCAGCAGCTTCGGCGACCGTACAGGGACGGTTCAGTACTTC. Translation: CASSFGDRTGTVQYF.

This sequence joins TRBV5-1 and TRBJ2-5, with a possible D match to TRBD2 (5 bases). Germline lookup yields CDR1 SGHRS and CDR2 YFSETQ. This CDR3 region has 15 residues. V dropped 4 bases and J dropped 3 bases, with 16 bases sitting between them. The CDR3 region is CASSLQTRREETQYF. For the CDR3, the DNA is TGCGCCAGCAGCCTACAAACTAGACGAGAAGAGACCCAGTACTTC.

The CDR3 DNA reads TGTGCCATCAGGTCCGGGACAGGGGACACTGAAGCTTTCTTT. Encoded protein: CAIRSGTGDTEAFF. The chain carries TRBV10-3 and TRBJ1-1; 10 bases line up with TRBD1. After removal of 6 bases from V and 3 bases from J, the junction contained 4 bases not matched to a gene. The V gene's germline CDR1 is ENHRY and CDR2 SYGVKD. This CDR3 region has 14 residues.

Only a few counts were recorded for this clone. The V gene is TRBV5-1, the J gene TRBJ2-7, with 10 bases matching TRBD1. Germline V lookup: CDR1 SGHRS, CDR2 YFSETQ. This CDR3 has 14 amino acids. Trimming took 3 bases from V and 3 from J; bases not matched to a gene: 3. As DNA, the CDR3 is TGCGCCAGCAGCTCTGGGACAGGGGTCTACGAGCAGTACTTC. Residues: CASSSGTGVYEQYF.

This clone turned up a few times. This chain connects TRBV7-2 to TRBJ2-2; 7 bases fit TRBD1. CDR3 length equals 15 residues. V lost 7 bases, J lost 0 bases, and 5 bases stayed unmatched. Germline V gene data show CDR1 as SGHTA and CDR2 as FQGNSA. The CDR3 loop is CASKGGGANTGELFF. The CDR3 DNA sequence: TGTGCCAGCAAAGGGGGCGGTGCGAACACCGGGGAGCTGTTTTTT.

The chain carries TRBV14 and TRBJ2-4; TRBD1 agrees at 7 bases. Looked up from germline, CDR1 is SGHDN and CDR2 is FVKESK. The CDR3 spans 14 residues. V gave up 4 bases and J gave up 9 bases; unmatched junction bases: 9. Written as DNA, the CDR3 is TGTGCCAGCAGCCCCTCGACAGGGATGAGCATTCAGTACTTC. Translated, it gives CASSPSTGMSIQYF.

The chain has TRBV29-1 and TRBJ1-2, with TRBD1 matching over 10 bases. The CDR3 totals 17 residues. J was trimmed by 0 bases and V by 0 bases; bases with no gene match: 7. Germline V gene sequence: CDR1 SQVTM, CDR2 ANQGSEA. Written as DNA, the CDR3 is TGCAGCGTTGAAGACCCCGGGACAGGGGCTACTAACTATGGCTACACCTTC. Its translation is CSVEDPGTGATNYGYTF. The full variable domain, rest sourced from reference TRBV29-1 and TRBJ1-2, is SAVISQKPSRDICQRGTSLTIQCQVDSQVTMMFWYRQQPGQSLTLIATANQGSEATYESGFVIDKFPISRPNLTFSTLTVSNMSPEDSSIYLCSVEDPGTGATNYGYTFGSGTRLTVV.

This clone was detected only a few times. The chain uses TRBV19 and TRBJ1-5; D is unclear. The CDR3 is 13 residues long. Germline lookup yields CDR1 LNHDA and CDR2 SQIVND (reference sequence). With 6 bases removed from V and 5 bases from J, the gap between germline ends came to 11 bases. The CDR3, as DNA: TGTGCCAGTAGCCCCTGGAGTCATCAGCCCCAGCATTTT. Translating gives CASSPWSHQPQHF.

This clone was detected many times. The chain has TRBV7-2 and TRBJ2-1; unclear D gene. This CDR3 is built from 13 residues. The germline CDR1 and CDR2 sequences are SGHTA and FQGNSA. The V and J ends lost 5 bases and 5 bases respectively, with 10 bases between them. CDR3 nucleotide sequence: TGTGCCAGCAGCCCATACTTGAACAATGAGCAGTTCTTC. Translated, it gives CASSPYLNNEQFF. Based on the CDR3 plus reference TRBV7-2 and TRBJ2-1, the full variable domain is GAGVSQSPSNKVTEKGKDVELRCDPISGHTALYWYRQSLGQGLEFLIYFQGNSAPDKSGLPSDRFSAERTGGSVSTLTIQRTQQEDSAVYLCASSPYLNNEQFFGPGTRLTVL.

This chain connects TRBV30 to TRBJ1-2; D ambiguous. The CDR3 covers 14 residues. CDR1 GTSNPN and CDR2 SVGIG come from the germline V gene (reference sequence). Trimming took 5 bases from V and 0 from J, leaving 13 bases between them. The CDR3 DNA is TGTGCCTGGTTGGAGGGTCTGGCTAACTATGGCTACACCTTC. Translated, it gives CAWLEGLANYGYTF.

This clone turned up a few times. The chain combines TRBV6-5 with TRBJ2-5; 7 bases are a match to TRBD2. Germline loops: CDR1 MNHEY, CDR2 SVGAGI. The CDR3 runs to 12 residues. Trimming took 6 bases from V and 5 from J; bases not matched to a gene: 3. For the CDR3, the DNA is TGTGCCAGCAGACACGGGGGGGAGACCCAGTACTTC. Translated: CASRHGGETQYF.

The chain has TRBV6-1 and TRBJ2-4; 8 positions agree with TRBD2. The trim removed 0 bases at V and 1 base at J, leaving 8 bases unmatched. Germline CDR1 reads MNHNS; CDR2 reads SASEGT. The CDR3 sequence is 18 residues long. CDR3 nucleotide sequence: TGTGCCAGCAGTGAAGCGCTTCGGAGCGGGAGTGCCAAAAACATTCAGTACTTC. This encodes CASSEALRSGSAKNIQYF.